This record concerns one T cell receptor beta chain sequence. This sample was included in a study of T cell changes during pregnancy in multiple sclerosis. This table comes from immunoSEQ multiplex PCR, and its TCRdb copy is limited to in-frame clones, with some not included. The data show some 70,000 clones, with just under 95% seen just once and over 3.5% held by the top ten. With V trimmed by 6 bases and J by 6 bases, 5 bases remained unmatched. The CDR3 loop spans 15 amino acids. From germline, CDR1 is SGHTA and CDR2 FQGTGA. This clonotype was sampled from a female donor in good health, enrolled as a control in a pregnancy study. This sample comprised peripheral blood, obtained after pregnancy. The chain joins TRBV7-3 to TRBJ2-1; 13 bases map to TRBD2. CDR3: CASSPGLAGVNEQFF. The CDR3 nucleotides are TGTGCCAGCAGTCCAGGACTAGCGGGAGTCAATGAGCAGTTCTTC.